This entry lists 32 T cell receptor beta chains sequenced from one sample in a study of immune cell composition in non-small cell lung cancer. This table comes from immunoSEQ multiplex PCR, and its TCRdb copy is limited to in-frame clones, with some not included. There are roughly 8,000 clones in the sample; roughly 65% occur only once, and 8.2% lies in the top ten. Sequencing was done on a sample of lung tumor tissue. The receptor set was obtained from a human donor with non-small cell lung cancer.

The V call is TRBV4-1, the J call TRBJ2-1, with 12 bases aligning to TRBD2. Germline V gene data show CDR1 as MGHRA and CDR2 as YSYEKL. This CDR3 has 17 residues. The ends lost 0 bases at V and 8 bases at J; junction bases unmatched: 8. Written as DNA, the CDR3 is TGCGCCAGCAGCCAAGACCCTAGGACTAGCGGGAACGATGAGCAGTTCTTC. Amino acid sequence: CASSQDPRTSGNDEQFF.

This clone has more than one count but fewer than ten. This chain connects TRBV19 to TRBJ1-2, with D hard to call. Trimming shortened V by 1 base and J by 5 bases, and 17 bases separated the two germline ends. CDR1 and CDR2 (germline): LNHDA, SQIVND (reference sequence). The CDR3 runs 16 residues. CDR3 protein: CASSIATGISPYGYTF. CDR3 bases: TGTGCCAGTAGTATAGCCACCGGGATTTCCCCATATGGCTACACCTTC.

The chain employs TRBV7-9 and TRBJ2-4; 12 bases are shared with TRBD2. Trimming took 3 bases from V and 6 from J; bases not matched to a gene: 9. Germline loops: CDR1 SEHNR, CDR2 FQNEAQ (reference sequence). The CDR3 spans 17 residues. The CDR3 DNA is TGTGCCAGCAGCTTGGGCCCTGGACTAGCGGGACTAAACATTCAGTACTTC. It translates to CASSLGPGLAGLNIQYF. The whole variable domain, remainder taken from reference TRBV7-9 and TRBJ2-4, is DTGVSQNPRHKITKRGQNVTFRCDPISEHNRLYWYRQTLGQGPEFLTYFQNEAQLEKSRLLSDRFSAERPKGSFSTLEIQRTEQGDSAMYLCASSLGPGLAGLNIQYFGAGTRLSVL.

This clone was picked up one time. The chain combines TRBV15 with TRBJ2-2; possible D gene TRBD1, 6 bases. The CDR3 has 21 residues. Trimming cost V 0 bases and J 4 bases, with 27 bases left between them. CDR1 is LNHNV, CDR2 YYDKDF, per germline (reference sequence). CDR3 residues: CATSRDSSRTGRVYFTGELFF. CDR3 DNA sequence: TGTGCCACCAGCAGAGATTCGTCGAGAACAGGGAGAGTGTATTTCACCGGGGAGCTGTTTTTT.

The chain combines TRBV29-1 with TRBJ2-2, with D hard to call. Germline V gives CDR1 SQVTM, CDR2 ANQGSEA. The ends were cut back, 2 bases at V and 1 base at J, with 2 bases in the middle. The CDR3 spans 12 residues. The CDR3, as DNA: TGCAGCGTTGAACAGAACACCGGGGAGCTGTTTTTT. Its protein is CSVEQNTGELFF.

In this sample, this clone turned up once. The chain joins TRBV19 to TRBJ1-2, with D perhaps matching TRBD1 (6 bases). Germline lookup yields CDR1 LNHDA and CDR2 SQIVND (reference sequence). CDR3 length: 13 amino acids. Trimming took 1 base from V and 8 from J, leaving 11 bases between them. The CDR3 DNA follows: TGTGCCAGTAGTATAGTCCCGACAGGCGGCTACACCTTC. Its protein is CASSIVPTGGYTF.

V usage is TRBV7-6 and J usage is TRBJ2-4, with 8 nucleotides matching TRBD2. CDR3 length: 16 amino acids. CDR1 is SGHVS and CDR2 is FNYEAQ in the germline V gene. Trimming removed 1 base from V and 5 bases from J; junction bases left unmatched: 7. The CDR3 DNA follows: TGTGCCAGCAGCTTAGGGGGGGCTAGCGGGCAAAACATTCAGTACTTC. It specifies CASSLGGASGQNIQYF. Combining the CDR3 with reference TRBV7-6 and TRBJ2-4 gives the whole variable domain GAGVSQSPRYKVTKRGQDVALRCDPISGHVSLYWYRQALGQGPEFLTYFNYEAQQDKSGLPNDRFSAERPEGSISTLTIQRTEQRDSAMYRCASSLGGASGQNIQYFGAGTRLSVL.

The chain has TRBV7-9 and TRBJ1-3; D is uncertain. This CDR3 contains 12 residues. From germline, CDR1 is SEHNR and CDR2 FQNEAQ (reference sequence). V was shortened by 2 bases and J by 4 bases, with 3 bases between the two germline ends. The CDR3 coding sequence is TGTGCCAGCAGCTTACGGGGAAACACCATATATTTT. Protein: CASSLRGNTIYF.

The rearrangement joins TRBV28 to TRBJ1-1; D may be TRBD1 (6 bases). V lost 4 bases and J 5 bases, leaving 14 bases between the germline ends. CDR1 MDHEN and CDR2 SYDVKM come from the germline V gene. The CDR3 covers 14 residues. Here the CDR3 DNA reads TGTGCCAGCAGTTCTACAGGGCGGGTTACTGAAGCTTTCTTT. Protein: CASSSTGRVTEAFF.

V and J are TRBV5-1 and TRBJ2-6; 9 nucleotides match TRBD1. Germline trimming cut 4 bases from V and 2 bases from J; bases unmatched to any gene: 10. The CDR3 spans 18 residues. Germline CDR1 and CDR2: SGHRS and YFSETQ. The CDR3 sequence: CASSIRQGEEAGANVLTF. CDR3 DNA: TGCGCCAGCAGCATACGACAGGGGGAAGAGGCTGGGGCCAACGTCCTGACTTTC.

This chain links TRBV4-2 with TRBJ1-5, with TRBD1 matching over 8 bases. Germline-derived CDR1 and CDR2 are LGHNA and YNFKEQ. Unmatched junction bases numbered 9, after V lost 1 base and J lost 7 bases. This CDR3 contains 16 residues. The CDR3 spells CASSQGGGQGFQPQHF. CDR3 nucleotide sequence: TGTGCCAGCAGCCAAGGAGGTGGACAGGGATTCCAGCCCCAGCATTTT.

Judged by abundance, this clone is medium-sized. The chain recombines TRBV6-5 with TRBJ2-1, with 7 bases lining up with TRBD2. The V gene end was trimmed by 6 bases and the J gene end by 5 bases; junction bases not matched to a gene: 10. Germline-derived CDR1 and CDR2 are MNHEY and SVGAGI. The CDR3 is 15 residues long. The CDR3 sequence is CASRPEGLGDNEQFF. The DNA for the CDR3 is TGTGCCAGCAGACCCGAAGGACTAGGGGACAATGAGCAGTTCTTC.

This chain connects TRBV5-4 to TRBJ2-5; 8 bases map to TRBD2. The CDR3 covers 14 residues. Germline assignment: CDR1 SGHNT and CDR2 YYREEE (reference sequence). V lost 5 bases, J lost 4 bases, and 7 bases stayed unmatched. The chain's CDR3 is CASREGLDGETQYF. The CDR3 DNA follows: TGTGCCAGCAGAGAGGGACTAGACGGAGAGACCCAGTACTTC.

V gene TRBV19 combines with J gene TRBJ1-4; 9 bases align to TRBD1. Germline trimming cut 6 bases from V and 4 bases from J; bases unmatched to any gene: 9. Looked up from germline, CDR1 is LNHDA and CDR2 is SQIVND (reference sequence). CDR3 length equals 16 residues. The CDR3 here is CASRPRGTGSNEKLFF. The CDR3 DNA reads as TGTGCCAGTAGACCACGAGGGACAGGGAGTAATGAAAAACTGTTTTTT.

The chain couples TRBV21-1 to TRBJ2-7; TRBD1 was called by the table and not checked on the DNA. TRBV21-1 has pseudogene status. This CDR3 comprises 14 residues. The CDR3 bases are TGTGCCAGCAAAATAGACAGGGCTACCTACGAGCAGTACTTC. It translates to CASKIDRATYEQYF.

This sequence joins TRBV25-1 and TRBJ2-3; TRBD2 is a possible D gene (7 bases). This CDR3 has 15 amino acids. V dropped 3 bases and J dropped 4 bases, with 14 bases sitting between them. Germline V gene lookup returns CDR1 MGHDK and CDR2 SYGVNS. In DNA form, the CDR3 reads TGTGCCAGCAGTGATTGGGGGGGGCGGGCAGATACGCAGTATTTT. Its translation is CASSDWGGRADTQYF.

The rearrangement joins TRBV13 to TRBJ1-3; TRBD1 might be the D (5 bases). CDR1 is PRHDT, CDR2 FYEKMQ, per germline (reference sequence). This CDR3 spans 15 amino acids. Deletions cut 1 base from V and 6 bases from J, with 13 bases between. CDR3: CASSLVAGLANTIYF. The CDR3 DNA reads as TGTGCCAGCAGCTTAGTCGCAGGGTTAGCAAACACCATATATTTT.

The genes are TRBV28 and TRBJ1-2; TRBD1 is a possible D gene (6 bases). Trimming stripped 8 bases from V and 7 bases from J, with 20 bases between. CDR1 is MDHEN and CDR2 is SYDVKM in the germline V gene. This CDR3 region has 14 residues. DNA of the CDR3: TGTGCCAGCTTACGGTCCGCCAGGGGTGTTGGCTACACCTTC. Amino acids: CASLRSARGVGYTF.

This sequence joins TRBV7-9 and TRBJ1-1; D is unclear. Trimming removed 4 bases from V and 5 bases from J, with 11 bases in between. The CDR3 length is 13 residues. Germline CDR1 SEHNR, CDR2 FQNEAQ (reference sequence). The CDR3 region is CASSSTRATEAFF. The CDR3 DNA reads TGTGCCAGCAGCTCAACTAGGGCTACTGAAGCTTTCTTT.

This clone was picked up a small number of times. This chain connects TRBV2 to TRBJ1-5; D ambiguous. The CDR3 runs to 14 residues. V shed 6 bases and J shed 3 bases, with 12 bases lying between them. CDR1 SNHLY and CDR2 FYNNEI come from the germline V gene. The CDR3 coding sequence is TGTGCCAGCAGGAGACACACCGACAATCAGCCCCAGCATTTT. This gives the protein CASRRHTDNQPQHF. The full variable domain, completed using reference TRBV2 and TRBJ1-5, is EPEVTQTPSHQVTQMGQEVILRCVPISNHLYFYWYRQILGQKVEFLVSFYNNEISEKSEIFDDQFSVERPDGSNFTLKIRSTKLEDSAMYFCASRRHTDNQPQHFGDGTRLSIL.

V and J are TRBV5-5 and TRBJ2-1; D is ambiguous. The CDR3 extends over 16 amino acids. Trimming took 4 bases from V and 7 from J, leaving 21 bases between them. The germline gives CDR1 SGHKS, CDR2 YYEKEE (reference sequence). In DNA, the CDR3 is TGTGCCAGCAGCCTGGATCGGTCCACGGTACGGAATGAGCAGTTCTTC. Translating it yields CASSLDRSTVRNEQFF.

The CDR3 here is CASSTSGSYNEQFF. As DNA, the CDR3 is TGTGCCAGCAGTACCTCGGGTTCCTACAATGAGCAGTTCTTC. This chain joins TRBV27 and TRBJ2-1; D gene uncertain. Trimming shortened V by 5 bases and J by 1 base, and 9 bases separated the two germline ends. Germline V lookup: CDR1 MNHEY, CDR2 SMNVEV (reference sequence). The CDR3 loop spans 14 amino acids.

This clone has more than one count but fewer than ten. V is TRBV4-1 and J is TRBJ2-3, with 10 bases that match TRBD1. CDR1 and CDR2 (germline): MGHRA, YSYEKL. This CDR3 spans 16 amino acids. V was pared by 0 bases and J by 6 bases, with 6 bases of the junction left unmatched. CDR3 in amino acids: CASSQEATGGRDTQYF. CDR3 nucleotides: TGCGCCAGCAGCCAAGAGGCGACAGGGGGCCGGGATACGCAGTATTTT.

The rearrangement links TRBV15 to TRBJ1-4; D is undetermined. V was shortened by 0 bases and J by 7 bases, with 15 bases between the two germline ends. CDR3 length: 16 amino acids. Germline V gives CDR1 LNHNV, CDR2 YYDKDF (reference sequence). The CDR3 DNA follows: TGTGCCACCAGCAGAGATCCGGGAGGGTCGGGTGAAAAACTGTTTTTT. Translation gives CATSRDPGGSGEKLFF.

This clone appeared a few times. The V gene is TRBV21-1, the J gene TRBJ1-2. TRBV21-1 is marked as a pseudogene. This CDR3 is built from 14 residues. CDR3 in amino acids: CASSPGGGGYGYTF. The DNA for the CDR3 is TGTGCCAGCAGCCCGGGGGGAGGGGGCTATGGCTACACCTTC.

The V and J genes are TRBV28 and TRBJ1-5; TRBD1 aligns across 7 bases. The CDR3 runs 16 residues. Trimming at V came to 7 bases and at J to 3 bases, leaving 12 bases not matched to a gene. Germline CDR1 reads MDHEN; CDR2 reads SYDVKM. The CDR3 loop reads CASTDRETPINQPQHF. CDR3 DNA sequence: TGTGCCAGCACTGACAGGGAGACACCGATCAATCAGCCCCAGCATTTT.

V gene TRBV4-1 combines with J gene TRBJ2-1; tentative D call: TRBD2 (5 bases). CDR1 is MGHRA and CDR2 is YSYEKL in the germline V gene. The CDR3 loop spans 15 amino acids. V was cut by 2 bases and J by 1 base, with 9 bases left in between. CDR3 bases: TGCGCCAGCAGCCAAAGCGGCGAGTCCTACAATGAGCAGTTCTTC. Translated, it gives CASSQSGESYNEQFF.

The rearrangement joins TRBV7-8 to TRBJ2-7; D may be TRBD1 (6 bases). The CDR3 has 14 residues. Deletions cut 2 bases from V and 5 bases from J, with 13 bases between. Germline-derived CDR1 and CDR2 are SGHVS and FQNEAQ. In DNA, the CDR3 is TGTGCCAGCAGCTTACTAGAACAGGGTAACGAGCAGTACTTC. This translates into CASSLLEQGNEQYF. Drawing the rest from reference TRBV7-8 and TRBJ2-7, the complete variable domain is GAGVSQSPRYKVAKRGQDVALRCDPISGHVSLFWYQQALGQGPEFLTYFQNEAQLDKSGLPSDRFFAERPEGSVSTLKIQRTQQEDSAVYLCASSLLEQGNEQYFGPGTRLTVT.

The chain has TRBV18 and TRBJ2-2; 9 nucleotides agree with TRBD2. The CDR3 consists of 15 residues. The V gene end was trimmed by 2 bases and the J gene end by 4 bases; junction bases not matched to a gene: 2. Germline-derived CDR1 and CDR2 are KGHSH and LQKENI. Written as DNA, the CDR3 is TGTGCCAGCTCACCAATAGCGGGAGTCACCGGGGAGCTGTTTTTT. Protein: CASSPIAGVTGELFF.

The J gene is TRBJ2-1, the V gene TRBV11-3, with a possible D match to TRBD1 (5 bases). The ends were cut back, 5 bases at V and 8 bases at J, with 10 bases in the middle. Germline-derived CDR1 and CDR2 are SGHNT and YENEEA. This CDR3 has 12 residues. The CDR3 DNA reads as TGTGCCAGCAGCCCTACAGGTTATGAGCAGTTCTTC. Translating gives CASSPTGYEQFF.

The rearrangement links TRBV5-1 to TRBJ2-5, with D possibly being TRBD2 (6 bases). The CDR3 length is 15 residues. Germline CDR1 is SGHRS and CDR2 is YFSETQ. With 4 bases removed from V and 2 bases from J, the gap between germline ends came to 15 bases. CDR3 bases: TGCGCCAGCAGCCGCGGGGTAGCGGCACAAGAGACCCAGTACTTC. It is translated as CASSRGVAAQETQYF.

The chain joins TRBV14 to TRBJ2-7; no clear D gene. Per germline, CDR1 SGHDN and CDR2 FVKESK. This CDR3 spans 13 amino acids. V lost 0 bases and J lost 3, with 6 bases in between. The CDR3 is CASSQDPYYEQYF. The CDR3 region has the DNA TGTGCCAGCAGCCAAGATCCGTACTACGAGCAGTACTTC.